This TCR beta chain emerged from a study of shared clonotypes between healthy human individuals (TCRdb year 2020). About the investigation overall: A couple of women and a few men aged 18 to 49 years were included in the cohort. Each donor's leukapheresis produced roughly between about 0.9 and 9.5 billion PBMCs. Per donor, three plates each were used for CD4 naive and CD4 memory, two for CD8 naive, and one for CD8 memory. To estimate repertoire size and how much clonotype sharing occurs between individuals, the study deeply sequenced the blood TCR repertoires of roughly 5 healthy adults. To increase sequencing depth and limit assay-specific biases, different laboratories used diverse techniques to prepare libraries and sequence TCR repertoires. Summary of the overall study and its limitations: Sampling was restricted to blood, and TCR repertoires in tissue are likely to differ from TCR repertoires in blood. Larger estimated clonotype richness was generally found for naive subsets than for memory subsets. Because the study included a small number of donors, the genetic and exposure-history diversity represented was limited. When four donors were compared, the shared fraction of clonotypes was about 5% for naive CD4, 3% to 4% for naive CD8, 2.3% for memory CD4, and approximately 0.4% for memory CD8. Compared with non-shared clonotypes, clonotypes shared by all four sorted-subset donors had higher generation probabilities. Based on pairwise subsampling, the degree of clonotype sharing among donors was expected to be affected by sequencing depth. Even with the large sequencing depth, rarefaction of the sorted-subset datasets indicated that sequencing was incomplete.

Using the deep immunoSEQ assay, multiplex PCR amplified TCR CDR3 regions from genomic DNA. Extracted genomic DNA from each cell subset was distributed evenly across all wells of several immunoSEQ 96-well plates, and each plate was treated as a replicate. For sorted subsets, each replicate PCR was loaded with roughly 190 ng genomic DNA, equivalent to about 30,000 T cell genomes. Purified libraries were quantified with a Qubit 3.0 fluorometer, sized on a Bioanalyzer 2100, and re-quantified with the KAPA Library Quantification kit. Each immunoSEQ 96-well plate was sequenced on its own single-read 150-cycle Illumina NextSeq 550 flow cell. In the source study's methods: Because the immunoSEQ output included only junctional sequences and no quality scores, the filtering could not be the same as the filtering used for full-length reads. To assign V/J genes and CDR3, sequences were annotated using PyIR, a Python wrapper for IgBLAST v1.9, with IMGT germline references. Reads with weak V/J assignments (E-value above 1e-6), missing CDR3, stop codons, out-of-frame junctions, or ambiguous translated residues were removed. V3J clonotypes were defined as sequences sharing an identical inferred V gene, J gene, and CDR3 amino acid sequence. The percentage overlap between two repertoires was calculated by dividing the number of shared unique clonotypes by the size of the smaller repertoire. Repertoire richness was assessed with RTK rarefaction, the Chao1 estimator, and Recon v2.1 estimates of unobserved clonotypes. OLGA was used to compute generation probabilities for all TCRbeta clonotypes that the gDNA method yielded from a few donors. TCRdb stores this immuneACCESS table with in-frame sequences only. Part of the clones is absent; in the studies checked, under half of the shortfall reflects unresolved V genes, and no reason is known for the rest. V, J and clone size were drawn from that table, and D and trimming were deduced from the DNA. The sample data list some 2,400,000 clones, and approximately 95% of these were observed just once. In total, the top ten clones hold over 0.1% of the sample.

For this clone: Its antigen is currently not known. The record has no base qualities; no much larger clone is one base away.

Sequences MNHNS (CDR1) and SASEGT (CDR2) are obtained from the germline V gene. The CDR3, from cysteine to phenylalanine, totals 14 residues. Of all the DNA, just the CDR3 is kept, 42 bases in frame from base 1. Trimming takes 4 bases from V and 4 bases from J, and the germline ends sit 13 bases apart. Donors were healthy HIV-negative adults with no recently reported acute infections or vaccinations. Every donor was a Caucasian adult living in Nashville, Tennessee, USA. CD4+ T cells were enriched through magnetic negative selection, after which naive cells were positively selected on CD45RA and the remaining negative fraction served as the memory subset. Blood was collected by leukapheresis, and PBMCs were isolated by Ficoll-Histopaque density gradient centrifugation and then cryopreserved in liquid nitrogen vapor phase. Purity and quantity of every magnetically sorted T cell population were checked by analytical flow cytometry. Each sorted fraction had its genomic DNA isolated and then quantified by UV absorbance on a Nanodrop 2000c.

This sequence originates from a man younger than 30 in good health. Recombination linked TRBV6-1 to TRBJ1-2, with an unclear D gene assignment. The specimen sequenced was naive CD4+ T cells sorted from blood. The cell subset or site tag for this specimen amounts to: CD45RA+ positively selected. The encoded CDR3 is CASSGGFGPYGYTF. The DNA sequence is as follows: TGTGCCAGCAGTGGTGGGTTTGGGCCCTATGGCTACACCTTC.